A single sample is the source of the 2 T cell receptor beta chains below, sequenced in a study of T-cell memory formation after mild COVID-19. TCRdb analysed the 5' RACE reads with MiXCR anew, one entry per CDR3 protein. The sample holds 580,000 or so distinct CDR3 sequences; roughly 17% are singletons and the top ten take around 7.8%. The sequenced material came from PBMCs or a T cell subset sorted from them (not recorded which). Receptors originate from an adult woman who had mild COVID-19 (a few samples of this study predate the infection). Cell type and time point are not known.

The chain employs TRBV29-1 and TRBJ2-1; either TRBD1 or TRBD2 may fit D (5 bases each). With 1 base removed from V and 5 bases from J, the gap between germline ends came to 9 bases. The CDR3 spans 13 residues. The germline V gene has CDR1 SQVTM and CDR2 ANQGSEA. CDR3 nucleotide sequence: TGCAGCGTTGAAGCGGGACCACACAATGAGCAGTTCTTC. Translation gives CSVEAGPHNEQFF.

This clonotype was counted between two and nine times. The chain couples TRBV30 to TRBJ1-5, with D tentatively TRBD1 (6 bases). Trimming removed 5 bases at V and 0 bases at J, with 14 bases between. In germline, CDR1 is GTSNPN, CDR2 SVGIG (reference sequence). The CDR3 length is 15 residues. The CDR3 DNA is TGTGCCTGGTCCTTCCAGGGGTATAGCAATCAGCCCCAGCATTTT. Its protein is CAWSFQGYSNQPQHF.